Below, 5 T cell receptor beta chains from the same sample are listed, as sequenced in a study of blood T cell repertoires in COVID-19. Method: immunoSEQ multiplex PCR; TCRdb's copy keeps in-frame clones and lacks some. The sample holds 200,000 to 300,000 clones, more than 70% seen once. The specimen was peripheral blood. These receptors all come from a woman aged 45 to 65 with acute or convalescent COVID-19.

The rearrangement links TRBV28 to TRBJ1-2, with TRBD1 matching over 8 bases. The V and J ends lost 5 bases and 7 bases, in that order; junction bases with no gene match: 6. The length of the CDR3 is 13 residues. CDR1 is MDHEN, CDR2 SYDVKM, per germline. CDR3 coding DNA: TGTGCCAGCAGTAAGGACAGGGCGGCTGGCTACACCTTC. It specifies CASSKDRAAGYTF.

The chain links TRBV7-9 to TRBJ2-7; D unclear. The ends were cut back, 5 bases at V and 6 bases at J, with 11 bases in the middle. CDR3 length: 12 residues. Germline V lookup: CDR1 SEHNR, CDR2 FQNEAQ (reference sequence). CDR3 bases: TGTGCCAGCAGCCTAGTATCCGGCGAGCAGTACTTC. Amino acid sequence: CASSLVSGEQYF.

The J gene is TRBJ1-4, the V gene TRBV28, with D unclear. Trimming removed 7 bases from V and 7 bases from J, with 19 bases in between. CDR3 length equals 15 residues. The V gene's germline CDR1 is MDHEN and CDR2 SYDVKM. The CDR3 nucleotides read TGTGCCAGCACCCCTCGGACTTTTGGACGTGAAAAACTGTTTTTT. Protein: CASTPRTFGREKLFF.

CDR3: CASSFRRVSNSPLHF. The CDR3 DNA reads TGTGCCAGCAGCTTCCGGAGGGTTTCTAATTCACCCCTCCACTTT. J is TRBJ1-6 and V is TRBV7-2; D gene unclear. The CDR3 covers 15 residues. The germline V gene has CDR1 SGHTA and CDR2 FQGNSA. The V and J ends lost 3 bases and 6 bases respectively, with 12 bases between them.

The chain couples TRBV2 to TRBJ2-7; 9 bases are shared with TRBD2. Germline values: CDR1 SNHLY, CDR2 FYNNEI. The CDR3 consists of 15 residues. Germline trimming cut 6 bases from V and 4 bases from J; bases unmatched to any gene: 10. The CDR3 DNA is TGTGCCAGCAGCCCAGCGGCGGGAGGGCCGTACGAGCAGTACTTC. It is translated as CASSPAAGGPYEQYF.